The clone carrying this T cell receptor beta chain is medium-sized by share. This specimen belongs to a study of blood T cell repertoires in COVID-19. Study-level background: PBMCs, B-cell-depleted T cells, or T cells provided the cDNA or gDNA that made up the material.

The CDR3 spans 14 residues. From germline, CDR1 is MNHEY and CDR2 SMNVEV (reference sequence). Losses at the gene ends were 2 bases for V and 6 bases for J; bases not matched to a gene: 4. The authors' processing: By means of reference gene primer amplification, nucleated cell counts were estimated. Method: immunoSEQ multiplex PCR; TCRdb's copy keeps in-frame clones and lacks some. V and J calls and clone size follow that table, whereas D and trimming were derived from the DNA. The sample lists about 59,000 clones; about 72% were seen once. Sequencing used peripheral blood. J is TRBJ2-3 and V is TRBV27; 8 nucleotides line up with TRBD2. This receptor was obtained from an elderly man with acute or convalescent COVID-19. CDR3 nucleotides: TGTGCCAGCAGTTTAGCAGCGGGGGTGGATACGCAGTATTTT. Its protein is CASSLAAGVDTQYF.